Presented here are 16 T cell receptor beta chains from one specimen sequenced in a study of shared clonotypes between healthy human individuals. Method: immunoSEQ multiplex PCR; TCRdb's copy keeps in-frame clones and lacks some. The sample yields roughly 2,000,000 clones, around 95% seen once. As defined, naive CD8 cells were CD45RO-negative and positively selected for CCR7, with terminally differentiated effector memory CD45RA+ cells excluded. The sample consisted of naive CD8+ T cells from PBMCs. The source of these receptors is a man between 18 and 29 years old in good health. Some clones in this sample may be carry-over from other donors' samples.

The rearrangement links TRBV2 to TRBJ2-7; D may be TRBD2 (7 bases). CDR3 length: 15 amino acids. With 6 bases removed from V and 0 bases from J, the gap between germline ends came to 15 bases. Germline V gene lookup returns CDR1 SNHLY and CDR2 FYNNEI. In DNA form, the CDR3 reads TGTGCCAGCAGGGGGGGGCGGATTAGCTCCTACGAGCAGTACTTC. Encoded protein: CASRGGRISSYEQYF.

The gene calls are TRBV6-5 and TRBJ2-1; TRBD2 aligns across 8 bases. Looked up from germline, CDR1 is MNHEY and CDR2 is SVGAGI. The ends lost 5 bases at V and 3 bases at J; junction bases unmatched: 6. The CDR3 consists of 15 residues. The CDR3 DNA is TGTGCCAGCAGTCTACTAGCGGCCAGCTACAATGAGCAGTTCTTC. This encodes CASSLLAASYNEQFF.

The chain joins TRBV5-4 to TRBJ2-3; unclear D gene. CDR1 SGHNT and CDR2 YYREEE come from the germline V gene (reference sequence). The CDR3 contains 17 residues. V shed 3 bases and J shed 0 bases, with 17 bases lying between them. For the CDR3, the DNA is TGTGCCAGCAGCTATCAGGATTCTATAACTAGCACAGATACGCAGTATTTT. This sequence encodes CASSYQDSITSTDTQYF.

With respect to this clone: At one of its ends the junction is not consistent with the germline gene, which may arise from a read error. V and J are TRBV9 and TRBJ2-5; TRBD2 agrees at 11 bases. This CDR3 comprises 13 residues. Germline CDR1 is SGDLS and CDR2 is YYNGEE. The CDR3 region has the DNA TGTGCCAGTAGCGGGAGGGAACAAGAGACCCAGTACTTC. Protein product: CASSGREQETQYF. Complete variable domain (other parts from reference TRBV9 and TRBJ2-5): DSGVTQTPKHLITATGQRVTLRCSPRSGDLSVYWYQQSLDQGLQFLIQYYNGEERAKGNILERFSAQQFPDLHSELNLSSLELGDSALYFCASSGREQETQYFGPGTRLLVL.

The J gene is TRBJ2-2, the V gene TRBV7-9; D gene uncertain. CDR1 is SEHNR and CDR2 is FQNEAQ in the germline V gene (reference sequence). V was shortened by 2 bases and J by 5 bases, with 6 bases between the two germline ends. This CDR3 comprises 13 residues. Here the CDR3 DNA reads TGTGCCAGCAGCTTAATAGAAACCGGGGAGCTGTTTTTT. As protein: CASSLIETGELFF.

Concerning this clone itself: One junction end does not reproduce the germline sequence, and a read error may be involved. The rearrangement links TRBV4-2 to TRBJ2-7; D is unclear. Germline V gene lookup returns CDR1 LGHNA and CDR2 YNFKEQ. The CDR3 totals 14 residues. For the CDR3, the DNA is TGTGCCAGCAGCGAAGATCGAACTTCCTACGAGCAGTACTTC. It yields the protein CASSEDRTSYEQYF.

This chain links TRBV18 with TRBJ2-7; no firm D call. V was cut by 3 bases and J by 8 bases, with 17 bases left in between. Germline V gene lookup returns CDR1 KGHSH and CDR2 LQKENI. The CDR3 is 14 amino acids. In nucleotides, the CDR3 is TGTGCCAGCTCACCGGACGCCCTCTACTCCAAGCAGTACTTC. Translating it yields CASSPDALYSKQYF.

This chain joins TRBV21-1 and TRBJ2-3. TRBV21-1 is labeled a pseudogene. CDR3 length equals 14 residues. DNA of the CDR3: TGTGCCAGCAGCAAAAGAGGGGTTACAGATACGCAGTATTTT. Translation: CASSKRGVTDTQYF.

The chain joins TRBV28 to TRBJ2-7, with D perhaps matching TRBD2 (6 bases). Germline V gene lookup returns CDR1 MDHEN and CDR2 SYDVKM. Trimming pared 7 bases from V and 3 bases from J, leaving 22 bases between. The CDR3 sequence is 16 residues long. CDR3: CASTTPVGGRVYEQYF. The CDR3 DNA follows: TGTGCCAGCACTACCCCGGTGGGGGGAAGAGTCTACGAGCAGTACTTC.

The V gene is TRBV2, the J gene TRBJ2-3; D remains unclear. Germline V gene sequence: CDR1 SNHLY, CDR2 FYNNEI. The CDR3 loop spans 17 amino acids. The V end lost 5 bases, the J end lost 3 bases, and 21 bases lay between the germline ends. CDR3 protein: CASSPRSDPLGTDTQYF. CDR3 coding DNA: TGTGCCAGCAGTCCTAGATCGGACCCCTTGGGGACAGATACGCAGTATTTT.

V and J are TRBV7-9 and TRBJ2-7; D remains ambiguous. Germline CDR1 is SEHNR and CDR2 is FQNEAQ (reference sequence). The CDR3 loop spans 15 amino acids. Trimming pared 5 bases from V and 3 bases from J, leaving 17 bases between. The CDR3 DNA sequence: TGTGCCAGCAGCCTCTTGCGGTCTGGCAGCTACGAGCAGTACTTC. This translates into CASSLLRSGSYEQYF.

The chain combines TRBV4-1 with TRBJ1-1; D not resolved. Germline V gene data show CDR1 as MGHRA and CDR2 as YSYEKL. This CDR3 is built from 13 residues. V was trimmed by 2 bases and J by 1 base, leaving 5 bases between them. In nucleotides, the CDR3 is TGCGCCAGCAGCCAATCACAGAACACTGAAGCTTTCTTT. Translation: CASSQSQNTEAFF.

The chain couples TRBV7-3 to TRBJ2-7; 7 nucleotides align to TRBD2. The CDR3 length is 15 residues. Germline CDR1 SGHTA, CDR2 FQGTGA. V was clipped by 5 bases and J by 1 base; unmatched bases: 8. CDR3 nucleotides: TGTGCCAGCAGCCCCCCGAGCGGGGATTCCTACGAGCAGTACTTC. This encodes CASSPPSGDSYEQYF.

This clone was counted a single time. This chain uses TRBV6-1 with TRBJ2-7; 7 nucleotides line up with TRBD1. V gave up 4 bases and J gave up 1 base; unmatched junction bases: 7. The CDR3 consists of 15 residues. CDR1 is MNHNS, CDR2 SASEGT, per germline. The CDR3 loop is CASSVGTVVSYEQYF. DNA of the CDR3: TGTGCCAGCAGTGTTGGGACAGTGGTTTCCTACGAGCAGTACTTC.

The V and J genes are TRBV10-3 and TRBJ2-5; D possibly corresponds to TRBD2 (5 bases). This CDR3 has 13 residues. V dropped 8 bases and J dropped 2 bases, with 12 bases sitting between them. Germline loops: CDR1 ENHRY, CDR2 SYGVKD. The CDR3 is CAIREGVQETQYF. The DNA for the CDR3 is TGTGCCATCCGAGAGGGCGTACAAGAGACCCAGTACTTC.

The chain is built from TRBV4-2 and TRBJ2-2, with 11 nucleotides matching TRBD2. The CDR3 loop spans 17 amino acids. Germline loops: CDR1 LGHNA, CDR2 YNFKEQ. Trimming removed 0 bases from V and 6 bases from J; junction bases left unmatched: 6. CDR3 sequence reads: CASSQELAGEIPGELFF. The DNA for the CDR3 is TGTGCCAGCAGCCAAGAACTAGCGGGAGAAATACCCGGGGAGCTGTTTTTT.